A single sample is the source of the 25 T cell receptor beta chains below, sequenced in a study of blood T cells in healthy people across ages. Alongside a J-beta primer mix, a sample-barcoded 5' primer served in a second PCR lasting about 7 to 11 cycles. TCRdb reprocessed the 5' RACE reads with MiXCR, giving one entry per CDR3 protein. The sample yields some 800,000 distinct CDR3 sequences, roughly 44% seen once. Sequencing used blood. The receptors derive from a man aged 60-69 years in good health.

Concerning this clonotype itself: A read error may explain this, as a much larger clone is one base away. The V call is TRBV6-5, the J call TRBJ2-7; the D call may be TRBD1 or TRBD2 (6 bases each). Germline loops: CDR1 MNHEY, CDR2 SVGAGI. V shed 7 bases and J shed 1 base, with 11 bases lying between them. The CDR3 is 13 residues long. The CDR3 loop reads CASKWGASYEQYF. The CDR3 DNA follows: TGTGCCAGCAAGTGGGGGGCATCCTACGAGCAGTACTTC.

This clonotype has only a few counts. This chain joins TRBV5-6 and TRBJ2-2; D unresolved. Trimming shortened V by 4 bases and J by 4 bases, and 14 bases separated the two germline ends. CDR1 and CDR2 (germline): SGHDT, YYEEEE. The CDR3 contains 15 residues. For the CDR3, the DNA is TGTGCCAGCAGCCAGAGGCCGACGGGCACCGGGGAGCTGTTTTTT. Translating gives CASSQRPTGTGELFF.

The chain employs TRBV7-2 and TRBJ2-3; 7 nucleotides line up with TRBD1. From germline, CDR1 is SGHTA and CDR2 FQGNSA. The CDR3 has 16 residues. V lost 1 base and J lost 6; bases outside the gene matches: 10. The CDR3 sequence is CASSLVGAARGDTQYF. CDR3 in DNA: TGTGCCAGCAGCTTAGTAGGCGCGGCCAGGGGGGATACGCAGTATTTT.

The chain links TRBV6-2 or TRBV6-3 to TRBJ1-2; D remains unclear. The CDR3 runs 11 residues. The V end was cut by 3 bases, the J end by 6 bases, with 5 bases between. Per germline, CDR1 MNHEY and CDR2 SVGEGT. CDR3 amino acids: CASSYRHGYTF. CDR3 nucleotides: TGTGCCAGCAGTTATCGTCATGGCTACACCTTC.

The chain couples TRBV7-2 to TRBJ2-3; a possible D gene is TRBD2 (6 bases). The V gene's germline CDR1 is SGHTA and CDR2 FQGNSA. V shed 5 bases and J shed 5 bases, with 20 bases lying between them. This CDR3 contains 16 residues. CDR3 sequence reads: CASSQWAASVRDTQYF. The DNA of the CDR3 is TGTGCCAGCAGCCAATGGGCCGCTAGCGTGAGAGATACGCAGTATTTT.

The CDR3 region has the DNA TGTGCCAGCACTCACGGGCTACAGGGGGTAGCATATAACTATGGCTACACCTTC. Its protein product is CASTHGLQGVAYNYGYTF. This rearrangement joins TRBV6-1 to TRBJ1-2, with 8 bases matching TRBD1. V trimming: 7 bases; J trimming: 1 base; junction bases outside the gene matches: 17. Germline values: CDR1 MNHNS, CDR2 SASEGT. This CDR3 spans 18 amino acids.

The chain combines TRBV15 with TRBJ2-1, with 7 bases fitting TRBD2. The CDR3 is made up of 17 amino acids. CDR1 is LNHNV, CDR2 YYDKDF, per germline (reference sequence). V dropped 2 bases and J dropped 9; count of bases not matched to a gene: 16. CDR3 nucleotides: TGTGCCACCAGCAGAAATACAGCGGGGATCCTTACACTTGAGCAGTTCTTC. Translating gives CATSRNTAGILTLEQFF.

This clonotype was seen many times. This chain links TRBV7-2 with TRBJ2-5; maybe TRBD2 (5 bases). Germline CDR1 and CDR2: SGHTA and FQGNSA. The length of the CDR3 is 13 residues. Trimming took 4 bases from V and 5 from J, leaving 11 bases between them. DNA of the CDR3: TGTGCCAGCAGCTCATGGACTCGGGAGACCCAGTACTTC. Translation gives CASSSWTRETQYF.

This clonotype occurred many times. The gene calls are TRBV7-2 and TRBJ2-5, with D possibly matching TRBD1 (6 bases). The germline V and J ends were trimmed by 4 bases and 4 bases, with 10 bases remaining between them. Germline V CDR1 and CDR2: SGHTA, FQGNSA. This CDR3 has 13 amino acids. As DNA, the CDR3 is TGTGCCAGCAGCTCACAGGGTGGAGAGACCCAGTACTTC. Its protein is CASSSQGGETQYF.

The chain links TRBV20-1 to TRBJ2-2; TRBD2 is a possible D gene (5 bases). The CDR3 runs 14 residues. CDR1 and CDR2 from the germline V gene are DFQATT and SNEGSKA (reference sequence). The V end lost 5 bases, the J end lost 4 bases, and 14 bases lay between the germline ends. CDR3 sequence: CSALRTVGTGELFF. As DNA, the CDR3 is TGCAGTGCTCTCCGGACTGTTGGCACCGGGGAGCTGTTTTTT.

This clonotype was seen a few times. This chain links TRBV4-3 with TRBJ2-5; D unclear. With 3 bases removed from V and 5 bases from J, the gap between germline ends came to 16 bases. Germline values: CDR1 LGHNA, CDR2 YSLEER. The CDR3 loop spans 15 amino acids. The CDR3 DNA reads TGCGCCAGCAGCCAGGGTATTTCAAACGGGGAGACCCAGTACTTC. Translating gives CASSQGISNGETQYF.

This clonotype was observed a handful of times. The chain has TRBV3-1 and TRBJ2-3; D is undetermined. Trimming left V 1 base short and J 2 bases short, with 10 bases between. Germline CDR1 and CDR2: LGHDT and YNNKEL (reference sequence). The CDR3 sequence is 15 residues long. The CDR3 loop is CASSQVGHNTDTQYF. DNA of the CDR3: TGTGCCAGCAGCCAAGTTGGGCACAACACAGATACGCAGTATTTT.

In its sample, this clonotype was seen a few times. The chain employs TRBV6-2 or TRBV6-3 and TRBJ2-7; TRBD1 aligns across 7 bases. CDR1 and CDR2 from the germline V gene are MNHEY and SVGEGT. CDR3 length: 14 amino acids. Trimming removed 10 bases from V and 2 bases from J; junction bases left unmatched: 11. The CDR3 sequence: CATASRGGTYEQYF. The CDR3 bases are TGTGCCACCGCGTCCAGAGGGGGCACCTACGAGCAGTACTTC.

The V gene is TRBV3-1, the J gene TRBJ2-7, with D perhaps matching TRBD2 (6 bases). V gave up 2 bases and J gave up 4 bases, with 21 bases separating them. The CDR3 has 17 amino acids. Germline V lookup: CDR1 LGHDT, CDR2 YNNKEL (reference sequence). CDR3 residues: CASSQWDSTEIQYEQYF. The CDR3 DNA reads TGTGCCAGCAGCCAATGGGACTCGACGGAGATACAGTACGAGCAGTACTTC.

This clonotype was seen a handful of times. The rearrangement links TRBV4-3 to TRBJ1-4; D uncertain. Germline CDR1 reads LGHNA; CDR2 reads YSLEER. Trimming shortened V by 0 bases and J by 4 bases, and 9 bases separated the two germline ends. The CDR3 spans 15 residues. In DNA form, the CDR3 reads TGCGCCAGCAGCCAAGATCATGCTTTTAATGAAAAACTGTTTTTT. It yields the protein CASSQDHAFNEKLFF.

This chain joins TRBV2 and TRBJ2-5; the match to TRBD1 covers 7 bases. V was pared by 8 bases and J by 1 base, with 7 bases of the junction left unmatched. Germline assignment: CDR1 SNHLY and CDR2 FYNNEI. CDR3 length: 14 residues. The CDR3 nucleotides are TGTGCCAGCCTCCTAGACAGGGCCCAAGAGACCCAGTACTTC. It translates to CASLLDRAQETQYF.

The genes are TRBV20-1 and TRBJ1-4; TRBD1 aligns across 9 bases. There are 15 residues in the CDR3. J was trimmed by 8 bases and V by 3 bases; bases with no gene match: 10. Germline V gives CDR1 DFQATT, CDR2 SNEGSKA (reference sequence). This CDR3 is CSARRDRVKGEKLFF. The CDR3 nucleotides read TGCAGTGCTAGGCGGGACAGGGTGAAGGGGGAAAAACTGTTTTTT.

This chain links TRBV6-2 or TRBV6-3 with TRBJ2-7; D is undetermined. V lost 5 bases, J lost 4 bases, and 12 bases lay in between. This CDR3 has 13 residues. Germline CDR1 and CDR2: MNHEY and SVGEGT. The DNA for the CDR3 is TGTGCCAGCAGTCCACAACATTTATACGAGCAGTACTTC. Translating gives CASSPQHLYEQYF.

This clonotype has only a few counts. V and J are TRBV6-5 and TRBJ2-3; D is ambiguous. Trimming pared 5 bases from V and 5 bases from J, leaving 11 bases between. Germline loops: CDR1 MNHEY, CDR2 SVGAGI. This CDR3 has 13 amino acids. For the CDR3, the DNA is TGTGCCAGCAGTCCCACGAAGGTAGATACGCAGTATTTT. Its translation: CASSPTKVDTQYF.

V gene TRBV7-3 combines with J gene TRBJ2-3; a weak D match, TRBD2 (5 bases). V was shortened by 2 bases and J by 3 bases, with 12 bases between the two germline ends. Per the germline V gene, CDR1 is SGHTA and CDR2 is FQGTGA. The CDR3 covers 15 residues. This chain's CDR3 is CASSLGRTPTDTQYF. CDR3 in DNA: TGTGCCAGCAGCTTAGGGCGGACTCCGACAGATACGCAGTATTTT.

The V call is TRBV7-2, the J call TRBJ2-3; D tentatively fits TRBD1 or TRBD2 (5 bases each). This CDR3 has 17 residues. V shed 4 bases and J shed 1 base, with 18 bases lying between them. Germline CDR1 and CDR2: SGHTA and FQGNSA. CDR3 sequence: CASSSSLLTGRTDTQYF. The CDR3 nucleotides read TGTGCCAGCAGCTCATCCCTACTAACGGGGCGCACAGATACGCAGTATTTT.

The V and J genes are TRBV6-2 or TRBV6-3 and TRBJ2-7; 10 positions agree with TRBD1. The junction had 6 bases not matched to a gene; V was cut back by 0 bases and J by 4 bases. CDR1 is MNHEY and CDR2 is SVGEGT in the germline V gene. CDR3 length: 16 amino acids. The CDR3 coding sequence is TGTGCCAGCAGTTACTCCTCCGGGACAGGGGTATACGAGCAGTACTTC. Amino acids: CASSYSSGTGVYEQYF.

This clonotype was seen a handful of times. The CDR3 sequence: CASSLSSSDKEQYF. The DNA for the CDR3 is TGCGCCAGCAGCTTGTCGTCAAGCGACAAGGAGCAGTACTTC. The chain has TRBV5-1 and TRBJ2-5; no definite D call. The V end was cut by 1 base, the J end by 11 bases, with 18 bases between. Germline V lookup: CDR1 SGHRS, CDR2 YFSETQ. This CDR3 has 14 residues.

The CDR3 spells CASSLHIGSPLHF. In nucleotides, the CDR3 is TGTGCCAGCAGCCTCCACATAGGTTCACCCCTCCACTTT. The genes are TRBV7-2 and TRBJ1-6; the D is unclear. The CDR3 runs 13 residues. CDR1 and CDR2 from the germline V gene are SGHTA and FQGNSA. With 5 bases removed from V and 9 bases from J, the gap between germline ends came to 11 bases.

The gene calls are TRBV24-1 and TRBJ1-1; the D gene is possibly TRBD1 (5 bases). The CDR3 runs 14 residues. V was shortened by 0 bases and J by 10 bases, with 14 bases between the two germline ends. The germline CDR1 and CDR2 sequences are KGHDR and SFDVKD. The CDR3 nucleotides read TGTGCCACCAGTGATTTGCGAGGACATCAGGGAGCTTTCTTT. Translated: CATSDLRGHQGAFF.